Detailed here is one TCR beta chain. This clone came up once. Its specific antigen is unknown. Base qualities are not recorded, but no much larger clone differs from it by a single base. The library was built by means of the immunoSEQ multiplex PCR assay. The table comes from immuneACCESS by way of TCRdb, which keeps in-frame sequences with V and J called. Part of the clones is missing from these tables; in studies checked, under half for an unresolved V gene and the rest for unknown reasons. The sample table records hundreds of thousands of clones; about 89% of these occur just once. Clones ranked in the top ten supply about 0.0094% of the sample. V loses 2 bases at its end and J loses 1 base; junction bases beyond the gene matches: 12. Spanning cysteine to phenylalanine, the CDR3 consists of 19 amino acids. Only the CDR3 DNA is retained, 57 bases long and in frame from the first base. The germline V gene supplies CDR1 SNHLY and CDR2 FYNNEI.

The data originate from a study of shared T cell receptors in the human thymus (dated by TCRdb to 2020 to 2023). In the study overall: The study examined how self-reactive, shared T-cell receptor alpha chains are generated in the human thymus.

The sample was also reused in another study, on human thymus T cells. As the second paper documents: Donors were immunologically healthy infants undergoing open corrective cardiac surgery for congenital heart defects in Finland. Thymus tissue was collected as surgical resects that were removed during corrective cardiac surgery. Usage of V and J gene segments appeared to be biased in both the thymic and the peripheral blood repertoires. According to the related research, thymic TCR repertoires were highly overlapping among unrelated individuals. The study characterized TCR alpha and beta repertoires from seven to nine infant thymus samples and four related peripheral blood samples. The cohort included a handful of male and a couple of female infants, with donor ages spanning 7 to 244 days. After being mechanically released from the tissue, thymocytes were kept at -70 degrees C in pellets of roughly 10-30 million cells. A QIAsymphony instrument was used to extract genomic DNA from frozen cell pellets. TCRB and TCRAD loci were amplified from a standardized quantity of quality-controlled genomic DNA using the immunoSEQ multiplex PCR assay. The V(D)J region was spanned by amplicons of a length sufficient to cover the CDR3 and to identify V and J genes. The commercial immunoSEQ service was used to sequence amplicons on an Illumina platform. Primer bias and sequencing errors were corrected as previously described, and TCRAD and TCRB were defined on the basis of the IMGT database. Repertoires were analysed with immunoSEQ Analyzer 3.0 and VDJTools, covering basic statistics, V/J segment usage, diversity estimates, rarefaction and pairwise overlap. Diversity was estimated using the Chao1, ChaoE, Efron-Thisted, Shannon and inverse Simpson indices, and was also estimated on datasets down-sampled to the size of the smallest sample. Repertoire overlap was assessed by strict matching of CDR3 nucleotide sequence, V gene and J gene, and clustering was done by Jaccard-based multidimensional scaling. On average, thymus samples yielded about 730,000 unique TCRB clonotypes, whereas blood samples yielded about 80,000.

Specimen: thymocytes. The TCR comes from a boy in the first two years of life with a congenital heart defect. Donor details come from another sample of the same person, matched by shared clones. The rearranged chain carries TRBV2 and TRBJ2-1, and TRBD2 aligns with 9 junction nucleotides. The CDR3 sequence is CASSERGRGSGSSYNEQFF. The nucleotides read TGTGCCAGCAGTGAACGGGGGAGAGGTAGCGGGAGTTCCTACAATGAGCAGTTCTTC.